This TCR beta chain is drawn from a study of Ad26.COV2.S vaccination and SARS-CoV-2 variants. In its sample, this clone was seen a few times. Its target is unknown. CDR3 length: 14 amino acids. Per germline, CDR1 MNHEY and CDR2 SMNVEV (reference sequence). Deletions cut 4 bases from V and 5 bases from J, with 14 bases between. Treatment here: roughly 20 received Ad26.COV2.S at low or high dose, single or two shots; a few received placebo; per-sample allocation not given. Samples came from day 63 after the first vaccine or placebo injection. General study points: It was reported that spike-specific CD8+ and CD4+ T cell responses were substantially broad after vaccination.

The method was immunoSEQ multiplex PCR; TCRdb's version includes in-frame clones alone and lacks a portion of them. The sample holds 350,000 to 500,000 clones, roughly 90% seen once. Material: peripheral blood, obtained in a trial of Ad26.COV2.S vaccine versus placebo. V usage is TRBV27 and J usage is TRBJ1-1, with D possibly being TRBD1 (5 bases). The source of this sequence is a person aged 18-60 years who received the Ad26.COV2.S COVID-19 vaccine or a placebo. CDR3 nucleotide sequence: TGTGCCAGCAGTTCCGGGGCAAGGCAAACTGAAGCTTTCTTT. Protein sequence: CASSSGARQTEAFF.